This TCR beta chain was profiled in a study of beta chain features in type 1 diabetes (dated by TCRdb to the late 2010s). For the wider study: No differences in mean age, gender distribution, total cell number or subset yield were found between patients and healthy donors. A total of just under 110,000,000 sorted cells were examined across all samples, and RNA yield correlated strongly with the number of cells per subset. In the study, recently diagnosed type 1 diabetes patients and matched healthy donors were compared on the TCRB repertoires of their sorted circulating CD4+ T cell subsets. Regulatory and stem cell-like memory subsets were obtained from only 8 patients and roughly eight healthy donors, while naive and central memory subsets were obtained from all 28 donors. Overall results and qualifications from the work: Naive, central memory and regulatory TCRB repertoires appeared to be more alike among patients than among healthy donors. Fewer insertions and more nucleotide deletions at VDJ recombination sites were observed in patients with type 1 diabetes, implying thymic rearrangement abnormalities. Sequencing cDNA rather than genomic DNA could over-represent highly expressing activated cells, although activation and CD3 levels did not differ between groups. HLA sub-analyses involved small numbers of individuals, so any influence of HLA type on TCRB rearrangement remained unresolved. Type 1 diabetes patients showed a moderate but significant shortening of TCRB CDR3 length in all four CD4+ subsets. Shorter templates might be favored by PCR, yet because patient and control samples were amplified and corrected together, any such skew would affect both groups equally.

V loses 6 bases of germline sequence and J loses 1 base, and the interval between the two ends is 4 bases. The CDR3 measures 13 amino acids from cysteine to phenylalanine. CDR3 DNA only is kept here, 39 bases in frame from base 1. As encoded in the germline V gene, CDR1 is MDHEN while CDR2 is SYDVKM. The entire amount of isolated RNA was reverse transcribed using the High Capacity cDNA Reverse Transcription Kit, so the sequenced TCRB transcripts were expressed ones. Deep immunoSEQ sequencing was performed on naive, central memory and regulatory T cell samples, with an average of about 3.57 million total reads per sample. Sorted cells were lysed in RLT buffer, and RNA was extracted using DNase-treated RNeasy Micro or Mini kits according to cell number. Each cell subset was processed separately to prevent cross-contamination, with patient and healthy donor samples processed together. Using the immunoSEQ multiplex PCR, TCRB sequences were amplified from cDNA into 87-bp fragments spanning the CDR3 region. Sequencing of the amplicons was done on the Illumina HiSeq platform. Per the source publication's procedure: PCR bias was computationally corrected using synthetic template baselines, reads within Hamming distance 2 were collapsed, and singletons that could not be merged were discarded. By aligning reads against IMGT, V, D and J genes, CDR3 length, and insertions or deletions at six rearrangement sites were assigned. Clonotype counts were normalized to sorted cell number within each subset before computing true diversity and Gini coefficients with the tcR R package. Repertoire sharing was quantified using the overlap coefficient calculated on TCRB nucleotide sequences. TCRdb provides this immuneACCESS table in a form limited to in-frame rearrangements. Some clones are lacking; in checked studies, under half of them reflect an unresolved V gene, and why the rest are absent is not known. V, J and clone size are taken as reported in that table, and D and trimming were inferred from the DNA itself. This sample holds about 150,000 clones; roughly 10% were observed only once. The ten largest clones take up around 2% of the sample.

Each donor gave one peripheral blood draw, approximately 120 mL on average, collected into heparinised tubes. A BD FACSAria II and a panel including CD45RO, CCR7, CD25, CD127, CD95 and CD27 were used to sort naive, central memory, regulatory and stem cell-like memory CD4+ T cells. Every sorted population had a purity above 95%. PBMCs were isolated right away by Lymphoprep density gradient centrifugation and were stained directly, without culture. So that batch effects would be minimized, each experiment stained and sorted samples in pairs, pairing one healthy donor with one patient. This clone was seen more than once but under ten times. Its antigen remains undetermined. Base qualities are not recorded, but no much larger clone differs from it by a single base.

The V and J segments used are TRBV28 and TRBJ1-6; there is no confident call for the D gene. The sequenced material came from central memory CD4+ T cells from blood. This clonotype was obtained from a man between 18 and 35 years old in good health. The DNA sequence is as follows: TGTGCCAGCAGGGGTTCCTATAATTCACCCCTCCACTTT. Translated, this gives CASRGSYNSPLHF.